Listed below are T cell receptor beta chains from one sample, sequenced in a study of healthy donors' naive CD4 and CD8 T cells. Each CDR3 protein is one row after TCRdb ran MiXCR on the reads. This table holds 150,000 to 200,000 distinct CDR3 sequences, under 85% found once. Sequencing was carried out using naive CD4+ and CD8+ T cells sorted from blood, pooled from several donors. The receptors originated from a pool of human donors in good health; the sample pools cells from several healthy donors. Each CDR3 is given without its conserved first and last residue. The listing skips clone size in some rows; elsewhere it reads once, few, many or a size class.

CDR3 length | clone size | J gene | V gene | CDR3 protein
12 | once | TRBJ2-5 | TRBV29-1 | SVEVGGWMETQY
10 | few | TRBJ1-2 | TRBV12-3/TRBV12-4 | ASSWDSYGYT
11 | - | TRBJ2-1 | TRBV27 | ASRTSEYNEQF
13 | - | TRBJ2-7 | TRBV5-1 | ASSLDRASAYGQY
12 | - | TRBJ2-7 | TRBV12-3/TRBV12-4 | ASSSTSGPYEQY
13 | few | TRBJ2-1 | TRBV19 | ASTPSSGLYNEQF
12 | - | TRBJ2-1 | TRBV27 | ASSLSDYYNEQF
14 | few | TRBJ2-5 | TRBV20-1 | SARDRYEGAKETQY
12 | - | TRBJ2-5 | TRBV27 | ASSTYQTQETQY
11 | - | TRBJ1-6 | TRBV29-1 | SVLYRDGSPLH
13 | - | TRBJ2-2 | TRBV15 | ATSRDRGAAGELF
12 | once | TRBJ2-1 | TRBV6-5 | ASSYVRAYNEQF
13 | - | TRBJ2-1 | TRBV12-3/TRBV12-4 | ASSFTAGVGNEQF
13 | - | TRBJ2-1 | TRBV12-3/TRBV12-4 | ASSFRGSKHNEQF
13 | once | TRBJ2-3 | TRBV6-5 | ASSYSRTPTDTQY
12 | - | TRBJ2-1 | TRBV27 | ASSLSRTGNEQF
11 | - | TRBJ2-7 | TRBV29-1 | SVVVSSPYEQY
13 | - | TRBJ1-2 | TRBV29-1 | SARDRRINNYGYT
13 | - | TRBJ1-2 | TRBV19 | ASSIAGTGLYGYT
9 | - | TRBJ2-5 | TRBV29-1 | SVAPGETQY
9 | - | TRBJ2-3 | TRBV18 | ASSPQNTQY
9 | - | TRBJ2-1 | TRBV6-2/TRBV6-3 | ASNLGDEQF
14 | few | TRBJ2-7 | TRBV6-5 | ASSRRPLAGVYEQY
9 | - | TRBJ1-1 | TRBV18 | ASSPGTEAF
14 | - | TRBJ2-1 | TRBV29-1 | SVVRYMEISYNEQF
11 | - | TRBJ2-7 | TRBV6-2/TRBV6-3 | ASSYDGTYEQY
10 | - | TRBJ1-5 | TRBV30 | AWSHGKGPQH
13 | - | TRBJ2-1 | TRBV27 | ASSLLRASYNEQF
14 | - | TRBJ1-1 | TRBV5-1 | ASSTRTGGANTEAF
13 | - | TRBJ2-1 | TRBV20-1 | SASYPGLTDNEQF
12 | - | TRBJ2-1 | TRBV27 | ATSLQGLYNEQF
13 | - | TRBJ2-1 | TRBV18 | ASSPRLATYNEQF
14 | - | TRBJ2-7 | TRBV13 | ASSLDQGPSPYEQY
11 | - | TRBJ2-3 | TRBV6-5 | ASSQDRTDTQY
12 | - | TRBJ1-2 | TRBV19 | ASSMEPWTRGYT